A single sample is the source of the 19 T cell receptor beta chains below, sequenced in a study of response to subunit inactivated influenza vaccine. Via MiXCR, TCRdb re-called the RT-PCR reads, giving one row per CDR3 protein. The data show more than 550,000 distinct CDR3 sequences, with approximately 10% seen just once and about a tenth held by the top ten. Sequencing was performed on PBMCs from blood, taken on the day of vaccination. The receptor source for this set is a man aged 45-65 years who received an inactivated influenza vaccine.

This clonotype was picked up many times. The chain employs TRBV12-3 or TRBV12-4 and TRBJ2-5; D is ambiguous. The CDR3 extends over 13 amino acids. V was shortened by 6 bases and J by 2 bases, with 10 bases between the two germline ends. CDR3 sequence reads: CASSFTGQETQYF. As DNA, the CDR3 is TGTGCCAGCAGCTTCACGGGTCAAGAGACCCAGTACTTC.

The rearrangement joins TRBV7-2 to TRBJ2-5, with 7 bases fitting TRBD1. The CDR3 contains 15 residues. CDR1 and CDR2 (germline): SGHTA, FQGNSA. The ends lost 5 bases at V and 2 bases at J; junction bases unmatched: 8. The CDR3 is CASSAFGTAQETQYF. The CDR3 nucleotides are TGTGCCAGCAGCGCCTTCGGGACAGCACAAGAGACCCAGTACTTC. The variable domain in full, completed from reference TRBV7-2 and TRBJ2-5, reads GAGVSQSPSNKVTEKGKDVELRCDPISGHTALYWYRQSLGQGLEFLIYFQGNSAPDKSGLPSDRFSAERTGGSVSTLTIQRTQQEDSAVYLCASSAFGTAQETQYFGPGTRLLVL.

The rearrangement uses TRBV5-1 and TRBJ2-7; weak D call: TRBD1 (5 bases). Trimming pared 3 bases from V and 2 bases from J, leaving 12 bases between. The CDR3 spans 14 residues. Germline assignment: CDR1 SGHRS and CDR2 YFSETQ. The CDR3 region has the DNA TGCGCCAGCAGCTGGACAAGGGCCACCTACGAGCAGTACTTC. It is translated as CASSWTRATYEQYF.

This clonotype was counted ten times or more. The chain recombines TRBV12-3 or TRBV12-4 with TRBJ2-1; unclear D gene. The CDR3 length is 10 residues. Trimming removed 6 bases from V and 12 bases from J, with 9 bases in between. CDR3 sequence (DNA): TGTGCCAGCAGCCAACTTAGGCAGTTCTTC. Translation: CASSQLRQFF.

The chain carries TRBV18 and TRBJ1-2; D unclear. There are 13 residues in the CDR3. Trimming removed 0 bases from V and 4 bases from J, with 6 bases in between. Germline V gene lookup returns CDR1 KGHSH and CDR2 LQKENI. Here the CDR3 reads CASSPPQSYGYTF. The DNA of the CDR3 is TGTGCCAGCTCACCACCGCAGAGCTATGGCTACACCTTC.

The table lists this clonotype with many counts. V usage is TRBV7-2 and J usage is TRBJ1-2; 8 nucleotides align to TRBD1. The V gene end was trimmed by 4 bases and the J gene end by 4 bases; junction bases not matched to a gene: 2. There are 13 residues in the CDR3. Germline CDR1 SGHTA, CDR2 FQGNSA. This CDR3 reads CASSSGQVYGYTF. The CDR3 DNA is TGTGCCAGCAGCTCGGGACAGGTCTATGGCTACACCTTC.

This clonotype has a count of ten or more. V gene TRBV11-1 combines with J gene TRBJ1-1, with unresolved D. The CDR3 is made up of 15 amino acids. The ends were cut back, 4 bases at V and 3 bases at J, with 15 bases in the middle. Germline V gives CDR1 SGHAT, CDR2 FQDESV (reference sequence). The CDR3 region is CASSSAAQRDTEAFF. CDR3 nucleotides: TGTGCCAGCAGCTCGGCGGCACAGCGGGACACTGAAGCTTTCTTT.

This clonotype was counted only a few times. The chain couples TRBV4-3 to TRBJ2-1; D gene ambiguous. The ends were cut back, 0 bases at V and 4 bases at J, with 10 bases in the middle. Germline V gene data show CDR1 as LGHNA and CDR2 as YSLEER. This CDR3 comprises 15 residues. The CDR3 loop reads CASSQETPVYNEQFF. As DNA, the CDR3 is TGCGCCAGCAGCCAAGAAACCCCCGTGTACAATGAGCAGTTCTTC.

This chain links TRBV7-9 with TRBJ2-3, with a possible D match to TRBD2 (6 bases). Trimming left V 1 base short and J 4 bases short, with 12 bases between. Germline-derived CDR1 and CDR2 are SEHNR and FQNEAQ (reference sequence). The CDR3 totals 15 residues. The CDR3 loop is CASSLGLVFADTQYF. The CDR3 nucleotides are TGTGCCAGCAGCTTAGGACTAGTATTCGCAGATACGCAGTATTTT.

This clonotype was seen at least ten times. The chain combines TRBV29-1 with TRBJ2-5, with a tentative D call TRBD1 (6 bases). V was trimmed by 3 bases and J by 3 bases, leaving 8 bases between them. This CDR3 comprises 12 residues. CDR1 is SQVTM, CDR2 ANQGSEA, per germline. The CDR3 reads CSVDRQEETQYF. The CDR3, as DNA: TGCAGCGTTGATCGACAGGAAGAGACCCAGTACTTC.

This chain joins TRBV29-1 and TRBJ2-7, with a tentative D call TRBD1 (5 bases). Germline V gives CDR1 SQVTM, CDR2 ANQGSEA. The ends were cut back, 4 bases at V and 3 bases at J, with 13 bases in the middle. The CDR3 runs 13 residues. The CDR3 loop is CSVGQGKNYEQYF. The CDR3 region has the DNA TGCAGCGTTGGGCAGGGTAAGAACTACGAGCAGTACTTC.

This clonotype was seen ten or more times. This sequence joins TRBV6-4 and TRBJ2-1, with TRBD1 as a possible D gene (5 bases). Germline loops: CDR1 MRHNA, CDR2 SNTAGT. The length of the CDR3 is 15 residues. V lost 4 bases and J lost 6, with 16 bases in between. CDR3 bases: TGTGCCAGCAGTGTTAGGCAGGGTACCTTCAATGAGCAGTTCTTC. It yields the protein CASSVRQGTFNEQFF.

The V call is TRBV27, the J call TRBJ1-3; D ambiguous. Germline V gives CDR1 MNHEY, CDR2 SMNVEV (reference sequence). Trimming cost V 0 bases and J 4 bases, with 10 bases left between them. CDR3 length: 15 amino acids. The CDR3 region has the DNA TGTGCCAGCAGTTTATCGGCGATGCCCGGAAACACCATATATTTT. Translating it yields CASSLSAMPGNTIYF.

This clonotype came up a few times. The chain is built from TRBV10-3 and TRBJ2-7; 10 bases map to TRBD1. Germline V gene lookup returns CDR1 ENHRY and CDR2 SYGVKD. V trimming: 6 bases; J trimming: 1 base; junction bases outside the gene matches: 3. The CDR3 is made up of 14 amino acids. The CDR3 DNA reads as TGTGCCATCAGGGGACAGGGGCTGTCCTACGAGCAGTACTTC. Residues: CAIRGQGLSYEQYF.

The V gene is TRBV20-1, the J gene TRBJ1-2; TRBD1 is a possible D gene (5 bases). Germline lookup yields CDR1 DFQATT and CDR2 SNEGSKA (reference sequence). The CDR3 length is 15 residues. V lost 5 bases and J lost 5, with 21 bases in between. CDR3 nucleotide sequence: TGCAGTGCTTTATCTCACGGGGGGTTGAGTTATGGCTACACCTTC. It specifies CSALSHGGLSYGYTF.

This sequence joins TRBV4-3 and TRBJ2-7; perhaps TRBD2 as D (6 bases). V lost 3 bases to trimming and J lost 4 bases, with 16 bases between them. Germline values: CDR1 LGHNA, CDR2 YSLEER. This CDR3 comprises 15 residues. The CDR3 reads CASSQVWRGGYEQYF. For the CDR3, the DNA is TGCGCCAGCAGCCAGGTGTGGCGGGGTGGGTACGAGCAGTACTTC.

This clonotype appeared a few times. CDR3 region: CASSISAGGLETQYF. The CDR3 nucleotides are TGTGCCAGTAGTATATCAGCGGGAGGGCTCGAGACCCAGTACTTC. V is TRBV19 and J is TRBJ2-5; 10 bases are shared with TRBD2. Trimming took 2 bases from V and 5 from J; bases not matched to a gene: 5. In germline, CDR1 is LNHDA, CDR2 SQIVND (reference sequence). This CDR3 comprises 15 residues.

The rearrangement joins TRBV28 to TRBJ2-7; D is ambiguous. V lost 3 bases and J lost 3, with 9 bases in between. The CDR3 has 13 amino acids. Germline loops: CDR1 MDHEN, CDR2 SYDVKM. CDR3 nucleotide sequence: TGTGCCAGCAGTTTCGTACAGTACTACGAGCAGTACTTC. This translates into CASSFVQYYEQYF.

This clonotype was detected only a few times. V gene TRBV7-2 combines with J gene TRBJ1-1, with TRBD1 identical over 9 bases. V gave up 7 bases and J gave up 1 base; unmatched junction bases: 7. The CDR3 has 15 amino acids. Germline values: CDR1 SGHTA, CDR2 FQGNSA. The CDR3 nucleotides read TGTGCCAGCATCATCGACAGGGGGAGGAACACTGAAGCTTTCTTT. This translates into CASIIDRGRNTEAFF.